A selection of T cell receptor beta chains follows, all from one sample in a study of blood T cells in healthy people across ages. TCRdb ran MiXCR on the 5' RACE reads and lists one entry per CDR3 protein. The data contain approximately 880,000 distinct CDR3 sequences, around 48% of them singletons. The specimen was blood. These TCRs come from a man in his thirties or forties in good health. CDR3s include the opening cysteine and the closing phenylalanine or tryptophan. A D gene is named only where the DNA matches it firmly. Size is omitted from some rows. Given values are once, few, many or a class for expanded clones.

TRBJ1-4	-	-	TRBV4-1	TGCGCCAGCAGCGCCCCGCGGAGATCCCGATCGCTCCGACATGAAAAACTGTTTTTT	CASSAPRRSRSLRHEKLFF
TRBJ2-2	-	-	TRBV5-1	TGCGCCAGCAGCTTTGAGGGGAACACCGGGGAGCTGTTTTTT	CASSFEGNTGELFF
TRBJ2-1	TRBD1	-	TRBV6-5	TGTGCCAGCAGTTACAGTGGACAGGGGAGCGGATACAATGAGCAGTTCTTC	CASSYSGQGSGYNEQFF
TRBJ2-7	-	-	TRBV27	TGTGCCAGCAGTCCGGGACCGATTAATGGCTACGAGCAGTACTTC	CASSPGPINGYEQYF
TRBJ2-5	-	-	TRBV2	TGTGCCAGCAGTCCCAGGCGGACAGCCAAAGAGACCCAGTACTTC	CASSPRRTAKETQYF
TRBJ2-7	-	few	TRBV12-3/TRBV12-4	TGTGCCAGCAGTCCTAGGAGGGACTACGAGCAGTACTTC	CASSPRRDYEQYF
TRBJ2-7	TRBD2	-	TRBV6-1	TGTGCCAGCAGCTCTACTAGCGGGGCCTCCTACGAGCAGTACTTC	CASSSTSGASYEQYF
TRBJ2-7	TRBD1	-	TRBV6-5	TGTGCCAGCAGAGGCCCCGGACAGGCCTCCTACGAGCAGTACTTC	CASRGPGQASYEQYF
TRBJ2-1	TRBD1	-	TRBV6-6	TGTGCCAGCAGTTACTCGAGACAGGGTAGCCACAATGAGCAGTTCTTC	CASSYSRQGSHNEQFF
TRBJ2-1	-	few	TRBV5-1	TGCGCCAGCACCATTGGGGATGAGCAGTTCTTC	CASTIGDEQFF
TRBJ2-7	-	-	TRBV11-2	TGTACCAGCAGTCCCCGTCCCACCTACGAGCAGTACTTC	CTSSPRPTYEQYF
TRBJ2-7	TRBD2	once	TRBV4-3	TGCGCCAGCAGCCAAGCCACCTTCACTAGCGGGGGGGCCCAAAATGAGCAGTACTTC	CASSQATFTSGGAQNEQYF
TRBJ2-1	TRBD1	-	TRBV27	TGTGCCAGCAGCTCGGAGACAGGGCTCCATGAGCAGTTCTTC	CASSSETGLHEQFF
TRBJ2-5	-	-	TRBV2	TGTGCCGGCCGGACGGATAGCGATGAGCAGTACTTC	CAGRTDSDEQYF
TRBJ2-3	TRBD1	many	TRBV6-4	TGTGCCAGCAGTGACGACGGACAGGGCGCAGATACGCAGTATTTT	CASSDDGQGADTQYF
TRBJ2-1	-	few	TRBV5-8	TGTGCCAGCAGCTTGCTTGGGGGAAACATGAGGAATGAGCAGTTCTTC	CASSLLGGNMRNEQFF
TRBJ1-2	-	once	TRBV5-1	TGCGCCAGCAGCTTGGCCAAGGGAAACTATGGCTACACCTTC	CASSLAKGNYGYTF
TRBJ1-6	-	-	TRBV6-1	TGTGCCAGCAGTGAGACGGTTTATAATTCACCCCTCCACTTT	CASSETVYNSPLHF
TRBJ2-1	TRBD1	few	TRBV9	TGTGCCAGCAGCTCATCCGGGACAGGGTCCAATGAGCAGTTCTTC	CASSSSGTGSNEQFF
TRBJ2-4	TRBD2	-	TRBV5-4	TGTGCCAGCAGCCGAAACCTCGGGACTAGCGGGGGGCCTGAGAAAAACATTCAGTACTTC	CASSRNLGTSGGPEKNIQYF
TRBJ2-1	-	few	TRBV5-1	TGCGCCAGCAGCTTGGCCTTCTTGTTAGGGGGCTCCTACAATGAGCAGTTCTTC	CASSLAFLLGGSYNEQFF
TRBJ1-5	-	-	TRBV5-1	TGCGCCAGCAGCTTGGACCCTAATCAGCCCCAGCATTTT	CASSLDPNQPQHF
TRBJ1-4	-	-	TRBV20-1	TGCAGTGCTAGATCGGGTGCGACTAATGAAAAACTGTTTTTT	CSARSGATNEKLFF
TRBJ2-1	TRBD2	-	TRBV27	TGTGCCAGCAGTTTAAGCGGGGACTCCTACAATGGGCAGTTCTTC	CASSLSGDSYNGQFF
TRBJ2-2	-	-	TRBV4-1	TGCGCCAGCAGCCAAGTTCTAGGGACCGGGGAGCTGTTTTTT	CASSQVLGTGELFF
TRBJ1-5	-	-	TRBV7-2	TGTGCCAGCGGGAGGGATAGGCAGCCCCAGCATTTT	CASGRDRQPQHF
TRBJ2-3	-	once	TRBV12-5	TGTGCTAGTGCCGCAGGGACCCATAGCACAGATACGCAGTATTTT	CASAAGTHSTDTQYF
TRBJ2-5	TRBD2	-	TRBV6-2/TRBV6-3	TGTGCCAGCAGTTATGGGACTAGCGCAAAGGGTGAGCAGTACTTC	CASSYGTSAKGEQYF
TRBJ1-4	-	few	TRBV12-3/TRBV12-4	TGTGCCAGCAGTTTAGGCCCCCGGGGGACAACTAATGAAAAACTGTTTTTT	CASSLGPRGTTNEKLFF
TRBJ2-7	-	-	TRBV28	TGTGCCAGCGAGGGCTACGAGCAGTACTTC	CASEGYEQYF
TRBJ2-7	TRBD1	many	TRBV27	TGTGCCAGCAGTAAGGGACAGGGGGTCTACGAGCAGTACTTC	CASSKGQGVYEQYF
TRBJ1-4	-	once	TRBV6-1	TGTGCCAGCAGACGCCCCGGAGGACATGAAAAACTGTTTTTT	CASRRPGGHEKLFF
TRBJ2-1	TRBD2	-	TRBV6-2/TRBV6-3	TGTGCCAGCAGTTACTTGGGACTAGCGGGGAATGAGCAGTTCTTC	CASSYLGLAGNEQFF
TRBJ2-2	-	-	TRBV7-9	TGTGCCAGCAGCTCGCTCGGGGGGCGATTAGAGCTGTTTTTT	CASSSLGGRLELFF
TRBJ2-6	-	-	TRBV29-1	TGCAGCGTTTCAAACTCTGGGGCCAACGTCCTGACTTTC	CSVSNSGANVLTF
TRBJ1-2	-	few	TRBV4-3	TGCGCCAGCAGCCAAGAGCCAGGGACTTATGGCTACACCTTC	CASSQEPGTYGYTF
TRBJ2-7	-	-	TRBV28	TGTGCCAGCACCTTGCGTATGCGCGGGGAGCAGTACTTC	CASTLRMRGEQYF
TRBJ2-3	-	-	TRBV2	TGTGCCAGCAGTTTTGTAACATTCACAGATACGCAGTATTTT	CASSFVTFTDTQYF
TRBJ2-6	-	-	TRBV27	TGTGCCAGCAGTAGGACCGGGACGAATGTTGGGGCCAACGTCCTGACTTTC	CASSRTGTNVGANVLTF
TRBJ1-2	-	once	TRBV27	TGTGCCAGCAGTTTAGAAGGGTATAGCTACACCTTC	CASSLEGYSYTF
TRBJ2-3	-	once	TRBV25-1	TGTGCCAGCAGTGACGGGACAAACTTAGACACAGAGACGCAGTATTTT	CASSDGTNLDTETQYF
TRBJ1-2	-	once	TRBV6-2/TRBV6-3	TGTGCCAGCAGGAAGGAGGGAAGGTATGGCTACACCTTC	CASRKEGRYGYTF
TRBJ1-2	TRBD1	-	TRBV6-1	TGTGCCAGCAGGCCGACAGGGGCGGAAGGCTACACCTTC	CASRPTGAEGYTF
TRBJ2-1	-	-	TRBV15	TGTGCCACCAGCAGAGATATCGACAATGAGCAGTTCTTC	CATSRDIDNEQFF
TRBJ2-1	TRBD2	-	TRBV20-1	TGCAGTGCTAGCCCGGGACTAGCGGGGGATTGGGCCTACAATGAGCAGTTCTTC	CSASPGLAGDWAYNEQFF
TRBJ2-7	TRBD1	-	TRBV29-1	TGCAGCGTTGCGACAGGGGCTAACTACGAGCAGTACTTC	CSVATGANYEQYF
TRBJ2-1	-	-	TRBV9	TGTGCCAGCAGCGTAGCAGGGCCGTCCTACAATGAGCAGTTCTTC	CASSVAGPSYNEQFF
TRBJ2-3	TRBD2	-	TRBV12-3/TRBV12-4	TGTGCCAGCAGTCCATTGACTAGCGGGGGGGCCATACACACAGATACGCAGTATTTT	CASSPLTSGGAIHTDTQYF
TRBJ2-5	TRBD2	few	TRBV7-9	TGTGCCAGCAGCTTCGGACTAGCGGGGCTCCAAGAGACCCAGTACTTC	CASSFGLAGLQETQYF